A single sample gave rise to the 28 T cell receptor beta chains below, sequenced in a study of blood T cells in healthy people across ages (dated by TCRdb to the mid-2010s). The library was obtained by 5' RACE. Sequencer: Illumina HiSeq 2500. A second PCR of roughly 6 to 12 cycles was performed with a sample-barcoded 5' primer and a J-beta primer mix. TCRdb trimmed the raw reads at Q25, called clones with MiXCR and kept productive beta chains. Rows matching on CDR3 protein sequence are summarized as one entry with the most common DNA and genes. The sample table contains roughly 500,000 distinct CDR3 sequences; only one count was recorded for less than 25% of them. Of the sample, 8.7% is held by the ten largest clones. These data were also reused for a study on T cells of mothers and their children.

The sequenced sample was blood. The receptors here all came from a boy between 10 and 17 years old in good health.

This chain links TRBV11-2 with TRBJ2-5, with TRBD2 identical over 9 bases. The assigned J gene may be wrong: the sequence end matches TRBJ2-7 better. Germline values: CDR1 SGHAT, CDR2 FQNNGV. The CDR3 consists of 17 residues. The CDR3 protein is CASSLTHPSSGRYEQYF. CDR3 coding DNA: TGTGCCAGCAGCTTAACACACCCGTCCAGCGGGAGGTACGAGCAGTACTTC.

In its sample, this clonotype was seen a few times. The chain carries TRBV20-1 and TRBJ1-5, with a tentative D call TRBD1 (5 bases). Germline V gives CDR1 DFQATT, CDR2 SNEGSKA (reference sequence). The CDR3 is made up of 16 amino acids. V shed 5 bases and J shed 2 bases, with 19 bases lying between them. The CDR3 DNA is TGCAGTGCTTCGAAGGGCGGGGCGACGGGCAATCAGCCCCAGCATTTT. It codes for CSASKGGATGNQPQHF.

V gene TRBV20-1 combines with J gene TRBJ2-7, with D possibly being TRBD1 (6 bases). CDR1 and CDR2 from the germline V gene are DFQATT and SNEGSKA (reference sequence). The V end was cut by 1 base, the J end by 7 bases, with 17 bases between. The CDR3 covers 14 residues. The CDR3 reads CSARADRPLGEQYF. CDR3 in DNA: TGCAGTGCTAGAGCAGACAGGCCCCTTGGGGAGCAGTACTTC.

The chain employs TRBV20-1 and TRBJ2-5; no reliable D call. The assigned J gene may be wrong: the sequence end matches TRBJ2-1 better. The CDR3 consists of 12 residues. Germline CDR1 and CDR2: DFQATT and SNEGSKA (reference sequence). CDR3 sequence reads: CSARPSLGKQFF. In nucleotides, the CDR3 is TGCAGTGCTAGACCCTCCTTAGGAAAGCAGTTCTTC.

This clonotype was seen more than once but under ten times. The chain employs TRBV27 and TRBJ2-6; TRBD1 matches 8 bases. The CDR3 spans 19 residues. The J segment lost 1 base and the V segment lost 0 bases, leaving 8 bases of the junction unmatched. Germline V lookup: CDR1 MNHEY, CDR2 SMNVEV (reference sequence). The CDR3 sequence is CASSLSGQGARSGANVLTF. The CDR3 DNA reads as TGTGCCAGCAGTTTATCGGGGCAGGGGGCACGGTCTGGGGCCAACGTCCTGACTTTC.

This clonotype was found a few times. A read error may account for a junction end that differs from germline. Here the CDR3 DNA reads TGCGCCAGCAGCGCTACTAGCTCCGAGCAGTACTTC. Amino acids: CASSATSSEQYF. The gene calls are TRBV11-2 and TRBJ2-7, with D maybe TRBD2 (6 bases). CDR3 length: 12 residues. Germline V lookup: CDR1 SGHAT, CDR2 FQNNGV.

The table lists this clonotype with a few counts. Because the CDR3 is missing its conserved closing phenylalanine or tryptophan, this is likely a read error. This chain joins TRBV25-1 and TRBJ1-2, with D possibly TRBD1 on 5 matching bases. CDR3 length: 13 amino acids. V was trimmed by 10 bases and J by 3 bases, leaving 15 bases between them. In germline, CDR1 is MGHDK, CDR2 SYGVNS. DNA of the CDR3: TGTGCCACCACCCGGTGGGGGGACTATGGCTACACCCTC. Protein sequence: CATTRWGDYGYTL.

In this sample, this clonotype turned up a few times. The rearrangement joins TRBV6-2 or TRBV6-3 to TRBJ2-1; TRBD2 agrees at 13 bases. This CDR3 region has 16 residues. The trim removed 4 bases at V and 4 bases at J, leaving 4 bases unmatched. Germline assignment: CDR1 MNHEY and CDR2 SVGEGT. The CDR3 is CASSSWTSGGYNEQFF. CDR3 sequence (DNA): TGTGCCAGCAGTTCGTGGACTAGCGGGGGATACAATGAGCAGTTCTTC.

This clonotype appeared many times. CDR3 in amino acids: CSVGERTGETQYF. CDR3 coding DNA: TGCAGCGTTGGCGAAAGGACGGGAGAGACCCAGTACTTC. The gene calls are TRBV29-1 and TRBJ2-5; D gene unclear. V shed 4 bases and J shed 4 bases, with 13 bases lying between them. Germline loops: CDR1 SQVTM, CDR2 ANQGSEA. This CDR3 has 13 amino acids.

The chain employs TRBV5-6 and TRBJ2-4; 14 bases are a match to TRBD2. The CDR3 has 19 amino acids. V lost 3 bases, J lost 3 bases, and 11 bases stayed unmatched. The germline V gene encodes CDR1 SGHDT and CDR2 YYEEEE. CDR3 sequence reads: CASSSSGTSGRVGKNIQYF. CDR3 nucleotides: TGTGCCAGCAGCTCCTCCGGGACTAGCGGGAGAGTGGGCAAAAACATTCAGTACTTC.

The J gene is TRBJ2-5, the V gene TRBV28; D not resolved. The J call is in doubt because the DNA end fits TRBJ2-1 better. Germline lookup yields CDR1 MDHEN and CDR2 SYDVKM. The CDR3 extends over 14 amino acids. As DNA, the CDR3 is TGTGCCAGCAGTTTGATAGTAGGCTACAATGAGCAGTTCTTC. Translated: CASSLIVGYNEQFF.

The chain links TRBV4-2 to TRBJ2-7; 7 positions match TRBD1. Per the germline V gene, CDR1 is LGHNA and CDR2 is YNFKEQ. The length of the CDR3 is 14 residues. Germline trimming cut 5 bases from V and 1 base from J; bases unmatched to any gene: 5. For the CDR3, the DNA is TGTGCCAGCAGCACGACAGGGAATTCCTACGAGCAGTACTTC. Protein sequence: CASSTTGNSYEQYF.

The rearrangement uses TRBV7-3 and TRBJ2-7; a possible D gene is TRBD1 (5 bases). The J call may be incorrect, as the DNA end agrees better with TRBJ2-1. Germline assignment: CDR1 SGHTA and CDR2 FQGTGA. The CDR3 contains 15 residues. CDR3 residues: CASSFVLRGEDEQFF. CDR3 coding DNA: TGTGCCAGCAGCTTCGTTCTTAGGGGTGAGGATGAGCAGTTCTTC.

The chain has TRBV6-1 and TRBJ1-5; possibly TRBD1 for D (5 bases). This CDR3 spans 17 amino acids. Germline CDR1 and CDR2: MNHNS and SASEGT. Trimming cost V 0 bases and J 1 base, with 13 bases left between them. Here the CDR3 reads CASSEALKAGSNQPQHF. The CDR3 nucleotides read TGTGCCAGCAGTGAAGCGCTAAAGGCAGGGAGCAATCAGCCCCAGCATTTT.

This clonotype has just a few counts. The genes are TRBV4-3 and TRBJ2-7; 8 bases map to TRBD2. Germline CDR1 reads LGHNA; CDR2 reads YSLEER. The V gene end was trimmed by 0 bases and the J gene end by 3 bases; junction bases not matched to a gene: 4. The CDR3 runs to 15 residues. CDR3 nucleotides: TGCGCCAGCAGCCAAGATGGTAGCGGGGACTACGAGCAGTACTTC. Amino acids: CASSQDGSGDYEQYF.

In its sample, this clonotype was seen a few times. The rearrangement joins TRBV2 to TRBJ2-1; D gene uncertain. Trimming stripped 1 base from V and 0 bases from J, with 7 bases between. Germline assignment: CDR1 SNHLY and CDR2 FYNNEI. The CDR3 consists of 15 residues. CDR3 loop: CASSEEGVSYNEQFF. The DNA for the CDR3 is TGTGCCAGCAGTGAAGAAGGCGTCTCCTACAATGAGCAGTTCTTC.

There are a few counts of this clonotype. The gene calls are TRBV6-5 and TRBJ2-2, with TRBD2 matching over 8 bases. This CDR3 is 15 amino acids long. With 1 base clipped from V and 5 bases from J, the junction kept 3 bases outside the gene matches. CDR1 is MNHEY, CDR2 SVGAGI, per germline. Here the CDR3 reads CASSYLSSGTGELFF. DNA of the CDR3: TGTGCCAGCAGTTACTTGTCTAGCGGGACCGGGGAGCTGTTTTTT.

The chain joins TRBV12-5 to TRBJ2-1, with D possibly TRBD2 on 5 matching bases. CDR1 is LGHNT and CDR2 is FRNRAP in the germline V gene. The CDR3 sequence is 14 residues long. Trimming took off 5 bases at V and 2 bases at J, with 10 bases between the two ends. In DNA, the CDR3 is TGTGCTAGTGGTCTAGACGGGACCTACAATGAGCAGTTCTTC. Translating it yields CASGLDGTYNEQFF.

The table lists this clonotype with a few counts. For the CDR3, the DNA is TGTGCCACCAGTGATCGGACAGGGTTGTGGGAGACCCAGTACTTC. This translates into CATSDRTGLWETQYF. The chain uses TRBV24-1 and TRBJ2-5; TRBD1 matches at 8 bases. Germline trimming cut 3 bases from V and 5 bases from J; bases unmatched to any gene: 7. The CDR3 extends over 15 amino acids. CDR1 and CDR2 (germline): KGHDR, SFDVKD.

V is TRBV29-1 and J is TRBJ2-5, with D hard to call. Germline loops: CDR1 SQVTM, CDR2 ANQGSEA. Deletions cut 2 bases from V and 6 bases from J, with 7 bases between. This CDR3 contains 11 residues. The CDR3, as DNA: TGCAGCGTTGAAATCGGGCAGACCCAGTACTTC. As protein: CSVEIGQTQYF.

This clonotype was observed at least ten times. This chain connects TRBV5-1 to TRBJ2-6; D is unclear. This CDR3 comprises 14 residues. In germline, CDR1 is SGHRS, CDR2 YFSETQ. Trimming stripped 4 bases from V and 3 bases from J, with 8 bases between. The CDR3, as DNA: TGCGCCAGCAGCGGATCCAGTGGGGCCAACGTCCTGACTTTC. This translates into CASSGSSGANVLTF.

This chain uses TRBV4-3 with TRBJ1-3; D not certain. The CDR3 is 17 amino acids. Germline V lookup: CDR1 LGHNA, CDR2 YSLEER. With 0 bases removed from V and 1 base from J, the gap between germline ends came to 13 bases. DNA for the CDR3: TGCGCCAGCAGCCAAGATTCGGGGAAACTTTCTGGAAACACCATATATTTT. Residues: CASSQDSGKLSGNTIYF.

The CDR3 reads CASSPSRATRLQETQYF. The CDR3 DNA reads as TGTGCCAGCAGCCCTTCCCGCGCTACTCGGCTCCAAGAGACCCAGTACTTC. This chain joins TRBV3-1 and TRBJ2-5; unclear D gene. The CDR3 extends over 17 amino acids. Trimming took 4 bases from V and 1 from J, leaving 19 bases between them. CDR1 is LGHDT, CDR2 YNNKEL, per germline (reference sequence).

This clonotype was observed a handful of times. V usage is TRBV2 and J usage is TRBJ1-4; the D is unclear. The germline V gene has CDR1 SNHLY and CDR2 FYNNEI. This CDR3 has 12 amino acids. V was pared by 3 bases and J by 8 bases, with 7 bases between. The CDR3 nucleotides read TGTGCCAGCAGTGAGAACTCCGAAAAACTGTTTTTT. Encoded protein: CASSENSEKLFF.

This sequence joins TRBV15 and TRBJ2-1, with D possibly matching TRBD2 (6 bases). The V gene's germline CDR1 is LNHNV and CDR2 YYDKDF (reference sequence). Trimming took off 3 bases at V and 0 bases at J, with 12 bases between the two ends. CDR3 length: 16 residues. The CDR3 nucleotides are TGTGCCACCAGCAGCAATCTAGCGACCTCCTACAATGAGCAGTTCTTC. As protein: CATSSNLATSYNEQFF.

This clonotype was counted between two and nine times. The genes are TRBV12-3 or TRBV12-4 and TRBJ2-7; 7 bases map to TRBD1. Trimming took 2 bases from V and 1 from J; bases not matched to a gene: 11. This CDR3 has 17 amino acids. In nucleotides, the CDR3 is TGTGCCAGCAGTTTAACAAGAATAGGGGGCCCGTCCTACGAGCAGTACTTC. This encodes CASSLTRIGGPSYEQYF.

The rearrangement links TRBV19 to TRBJ2-4, with TRBD1 identical over 8 bases. CDR3 length: 16 amino acids. V was pared by 0 bases and J by 7 bases, with 8 bases of the junction left unmatched. The germline V gene encodes CDR1 LNHDA and CDR2 SQIVND (reference sequence). The CDR3 protein is CASSIDLSTGGNIQYF. CDR3 sequence (DNA): TGTGCCAGTAGTATAGATCTTTCTACAGGGGGGAACATTCAGTACTTC.

The chain employs TRBV16 and TRBJ2-5, with TRBD2 identical over 7 bases. The CDR3 loop spans 13 amino acids. The ends lost 3 bases at V and 5 bases at J; junction bases unmatched: 3. Looked up from germline, CDR1 is KGHSY and CDR2 is FQNENV. CDR3 sequence: CASSQGGWETQYF. In nucleotides, the CDR3 is TGTGCCAGCAGCCAGGGAGGGTGGGAGACCCAGTACTTC.